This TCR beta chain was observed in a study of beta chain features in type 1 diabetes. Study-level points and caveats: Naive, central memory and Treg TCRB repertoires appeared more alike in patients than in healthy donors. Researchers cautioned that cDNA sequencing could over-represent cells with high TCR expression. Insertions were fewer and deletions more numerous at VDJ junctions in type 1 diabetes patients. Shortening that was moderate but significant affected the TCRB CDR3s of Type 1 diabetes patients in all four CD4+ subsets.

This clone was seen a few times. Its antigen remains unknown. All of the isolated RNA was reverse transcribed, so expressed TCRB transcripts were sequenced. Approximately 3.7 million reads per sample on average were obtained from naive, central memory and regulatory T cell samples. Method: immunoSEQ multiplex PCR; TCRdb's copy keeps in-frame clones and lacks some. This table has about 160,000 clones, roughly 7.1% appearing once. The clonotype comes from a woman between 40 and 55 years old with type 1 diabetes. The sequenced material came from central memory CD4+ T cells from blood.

CDR3 in amino acids: CSGRDTLTEAFF. DNA for the CDR3: TGCAGCGGTCGGGACACCCTCACTGAAGCTTTCTTT. The chain combines TRBV29-1 with TRBJ1-1; D may be TRBD1 (6 bases). V was cut by 7 bases and J by 4 bases, with 13 bases left in between. The CDR3 consists of 12 residues. Germline CDR1 reads SQVTM; CDR2 reads ANQGSEA.